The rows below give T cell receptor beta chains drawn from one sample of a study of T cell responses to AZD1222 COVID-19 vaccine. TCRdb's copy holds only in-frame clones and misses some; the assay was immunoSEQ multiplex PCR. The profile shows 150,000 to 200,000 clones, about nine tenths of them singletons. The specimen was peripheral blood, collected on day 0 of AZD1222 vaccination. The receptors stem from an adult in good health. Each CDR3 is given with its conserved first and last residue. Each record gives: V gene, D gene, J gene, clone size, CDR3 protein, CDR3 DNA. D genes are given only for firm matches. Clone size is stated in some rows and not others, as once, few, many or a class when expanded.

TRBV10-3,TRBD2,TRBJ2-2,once,CATGPQLAGNTGELFF,TGTGCCACCGGTCCCCAGCTAGCGGGGAACACCGGGGAGCTGTTTTTT
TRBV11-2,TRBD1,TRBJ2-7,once,CASSRNTGGYEQYF,TGTGCCAGCAGCAGAAACACAGGGGGATACGAGCAGTACTTC
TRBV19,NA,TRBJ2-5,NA,CASMGETQYF,TGTGCCAGTATGGGAGAGACCCAGTACTTC
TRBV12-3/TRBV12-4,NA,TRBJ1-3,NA,CASSLQGNTIYF,TGTGCCAGCAGTTTGCAGGGAAACACCATATATTTT
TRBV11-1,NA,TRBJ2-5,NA,CASSSTQGLQETQYF,TGTGCCAGCAGCTCGACACAGGGACTCCAAGAGACCCAGTACTTC
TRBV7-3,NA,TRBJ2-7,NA,CASSLTGGEQYF,TGTGCCAGCAGCTTAACAGGAGGCGAGCAGTACTTC
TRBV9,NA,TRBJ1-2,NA,CASRTLQWGAGTF,NA
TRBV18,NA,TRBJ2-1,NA,CASSPRPGEAATRYHNEQFF,TGTGCCAGCTCACCACGTCCAGGGGAGGCTGCAACTCGATACCACAATGAGCAGTTCTTC
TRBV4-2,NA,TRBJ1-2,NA,CASSRRDYGYTF,TGTGCCAGCAGTAGGAGAGACTATGGCTACACCTTC
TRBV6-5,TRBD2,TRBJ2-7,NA,CASLPGLGPYEQYF,TGTGCCAGTTTACCGGGACTAGGACCATACGAGCAGTACTTC
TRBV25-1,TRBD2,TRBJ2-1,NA,CASSEWASGIGNEQFF,TGTGCCAGCAGTGAATGGGCTAGCGGGATAGGCAATGAGCAGTTCTTC
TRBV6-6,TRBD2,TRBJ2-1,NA,CASSYFGGATTSEQFF,TGTGCCAGCAGTTACTTCGGGGGGGCCACAACGAGTGAGCAGTTCTTC
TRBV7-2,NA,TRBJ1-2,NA,CASSLDPGGGYTF,TGTGCCAGCAGCTTAGACCCCGGGGGCGGCTACACCTTC
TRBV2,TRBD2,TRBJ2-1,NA,CASSDMASGSSEQFF,TGTGCCAGCAGTGATATGGCTAGCGGGAGTAGTGAGCAGTTCTTC
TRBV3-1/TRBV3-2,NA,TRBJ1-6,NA,CASSQMGDNSPLHF,TGTGCCAGCAGCCAAATGGGAGATAATTCACCCCTCCACTTT
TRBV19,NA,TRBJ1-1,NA,CASSTIRDLAFF,TGTGCCAGTAGTACCATCAGGGATTTAGCTTTCTTT
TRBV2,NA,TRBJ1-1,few,CASSLSPHGRNTEAFF,TGTGCCAGCAGTCTTTCCCCACATGGGAGGAACACTGAAGCTTTCTTT
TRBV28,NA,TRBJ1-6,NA,CASRRTVGGYSPLHF,TGTGCCAGCAGGCGGACGGTGGGGGGTTATTCACCCCTCCACTTT
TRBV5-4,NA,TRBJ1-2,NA,CASSLGTARRGYTF,TGTGCCAGCAGCTTGGGTACAGCGAGGCGTGGCTACACCTTC
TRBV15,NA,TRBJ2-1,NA,CATSRDRWNEQFF,TGTGCCACCAGCAGAGATCGTTGGAATGAGCAGTTCTTC
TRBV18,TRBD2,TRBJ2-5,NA,CASSPLSGGQETQYF,TGTGCCAGCTCACCACTCTCGGGGGGACAAGAGACCCAGTACTTC
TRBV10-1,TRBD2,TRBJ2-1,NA,CASSDTGTSGRGRYNEQFF,TGCGCCAGCAGTGATACCGGGACTAGCGGGAGGGGCCGCTACAATGAGCAGTTCTTC
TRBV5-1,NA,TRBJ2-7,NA,CASSRDYEQYF,TGCGCCAGCAGCAGGGACTACGAGCAGTACTTC